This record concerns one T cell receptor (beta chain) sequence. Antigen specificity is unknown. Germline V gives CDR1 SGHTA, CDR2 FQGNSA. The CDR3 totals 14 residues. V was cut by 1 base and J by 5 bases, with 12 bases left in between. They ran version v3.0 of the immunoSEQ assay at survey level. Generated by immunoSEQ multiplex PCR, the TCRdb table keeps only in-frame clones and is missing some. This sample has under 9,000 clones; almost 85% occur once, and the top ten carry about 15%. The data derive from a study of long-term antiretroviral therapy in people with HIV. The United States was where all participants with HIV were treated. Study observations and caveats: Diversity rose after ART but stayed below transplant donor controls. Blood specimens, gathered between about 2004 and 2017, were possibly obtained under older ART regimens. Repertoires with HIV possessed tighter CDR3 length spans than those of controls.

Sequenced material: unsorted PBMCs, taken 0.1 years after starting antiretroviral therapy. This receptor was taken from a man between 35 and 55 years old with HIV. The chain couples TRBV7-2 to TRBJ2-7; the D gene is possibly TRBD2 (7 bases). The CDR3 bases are TGTGCCAGCAGCTTAGGACGGGGGGCCCACGAGCAGTACTTC. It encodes CASSLGRGAHEQYF.